A single sample is the source of the 18 T cell receptor beta chains below, sequenced in a study of shared clonotypes between healthy human individuals. Profiled with immunoSEQ multiplex PCR; TCRdb holds only in-frame clones, not every one. The repertoire holds approximately 1,000,000 clones, with around three quarters as singletons. Sequencing was carried out using memory CD4+ T cells from PBMCs. Indicated subset: CD45RA-negative fraction. These receptors were obtained from a man between 18 and 35 years old in good health. Some clones in this sample may be carry-over from other donors' samples.

CDR3 sequence (DNA): TGTGCCAGCCAAAGAGGGGGTCGCCAACCAAGGTTCTCCTACGAGCAGTACTTC. Its protein product is CASQRGGRQPRFSYEQYF. The rearrangement joins TRBV19 to TRBJ2-7; D possibly corresponds to TRBD1 (6 bases). This CDR3 comprises 18 residues. V lost 9 bases, J lost 0 bases, and 27 bases lay in between. In germline, CDR1 is LNHDA, CDR2 SQIVND (reference sequence).

This sequence joins TRBV30 and TRBJ1-1; possible D gene TRBD1, 5 bases. The V end lost 7 bases, the J end lost 0 bases, and 15 bases lay between the germline ends. The germline V gene has CDR1 GTSNPN and CDR2 SVGIG (reference sequence). CDR3 size: 14 residues. CDR3 residues: CASGARTMNTEAFF. The CDR3 nucleotides read TGTGCCTCTGGGGCCAGGACAATGAACACTGAAGCTTTCTTT. The variable domain in full, completed from reference TRBV30 and TRBJ1-1, reads SQTIHQWPATLVQPVGSPLSLECTVEGTSNPNLYWYRQAAGRGLQLLFYSVGIGQISSEVPQNLSASRPQDRQFILSSKKLLLSDSGFYLCASGARTMNTEAFFGQGTRLTVV.

V gene TRBV19 combines with J gene TRBJ2-1, with a possible D match to TRBD1 (6 bases). V lost 5 bases to trimming and J lost 3 bases, with 11 bases between them. Looked up from germline, CDR1 is LNHDA and CDR2 is SQIVND (reference sequence). This CDR3 comprises 14 residues. The chain's CDR3 is CASSEQDSYNEQFF. CDR3 nucleotides: TGTGCCAGTAGTGAGCAGGACAGCTACAATGAGCAGTTCTTC.

CDR3 in DNA: TGCGCCAGCAGATCTAGCGGGATAGGCGAGACCCAGTACTTC. Protein: CASRSSGIGETQYF. The V gene is TRBV5-1, the J gene TRBJ2-5; TRBD2 aligns across 9 bases. There are 14 residues in the CDR3. V lost 5 bases to trimming and J lost 5 bases; unmatched junction nucleotides: 7. CDR1 and CDR2 from the germline V gene are SGHRS and YFSETQ.

This clone was seen just once. The chain couples TRBV6-1 to TRBJ1-3; D unclear. Per germline, CDR1 MNHNS and CDR2 SASEGT. This CDR3 has 15 residues. Trimming cost V 3 bases and J 0 bases, with 9 bases left between them. The chain's CDR3 is CASSEGFYSGNTIYF. DNA for the CDR3: TGTGCCAGCAGTGAGGGGTTTTACTCTGGAAACACCATATATTTT.

The chain joins TRBV7-9 to TRBJ2-3; 8 nucleotides match TRBD1. V lost 5 bases and J lost 1; bases outside the gene matches: 14. The CDR3 is 18 amino acids. Germline V lookup: CDR1 SEHNR, CDR2 FQNEAQ (reference sequence). The CDR3 here is CASSPRAGGSYGTDTQYF. In DNA form, the CDR3 reads TGTGCCAGCAGCCCAAGGGCAGGGGGCAGTTATGGCACAGATACGCAGTATTTT.

Many counts were recorded for this clone. Other DNA variants within this sample encode the same CDR3. The CDR3 sequence: CASSPGGSYNEQFF. The CDR3 coding sequence is TGCGCCAGCAGCCCGGGGGGCTCCTACAATGAGCAGTTCTTC. The chain links TRBV5-1 to TRBJ2-1; 7 bases match TRBD2. Trimming removed 4 bases from V and 0 bases from J; junction bases left unmatched: 1. The CDR3 extends over 14 amino acids. From germline, CDR1 is SGHRS and CDR2 YFSETQ. Based on the CDR3 plus reference TRBV5-1 and TRBJ2-1, the full variable domain is KAGVTQTPRYLIKTRGQQVTLSCSPISGHRSVSWYQQTPGQGLQFLFEYFSETQRNKGNFPGRFSGRQFSNSRSEMNVSTLELGDSALYLCASSPGGSYNEQFFGPGTRLTVL.

The chain couples TRBV7-2 to TRBJ2-3; 7 nucleotides agree with TRBD2. Germline V lookup: CDR1 SGHTA, CDR2 FQGNSA. The CDR3 runs to 19 residues. The V and J ends lost 4 bases and 1 base, in that order; junction bases with no gene match: 17. CDR3: CASSYLSAGAPGGTDTQYF. CDR3 sequence (DNA): TGTGCCAGCAGCTATTTGAGTGCGGGAGCCCCGGGGGGCACAGATACGCAGTATTTT. The entire variable domain, with the rest obtained from reference TRBV7-2 and TRBJ2-3, is as follows: GAGVSQSPSNKVTEKGKDVELRCDPISGHTALYWYRQSLGQGLEFLIYFQGNSAPDKSGLPSDRFSAERTGGSVSTLTIQRTQQEDSAVYLCASSYLSAGAPGGTDTQYFGPGTRLTVL.

The chain joins TRBV5-1 to TRBJ2-7; TRBD2 is a possible D gene (7 bases). V was shortened by 4 bases and J by 3 bases, with 17 bases between the two germline ends. Germline V gene data show CDR1 as SGHRS and CDR2 as YFSETQ. The CDR3 sequence is 15 residues long. CDR3 nucleotide sequence: TGCGCCAGCAGCCTGGTCGGGGGGCCTATCTACGAGCAGTACTTC. Translating it yields CASSLVGGPIYEQYF.

The chain links TRBV7-3 to TRBJ2-7; D is tentatively TRBD1 or TRBD2 (5 bases each). The CDR3 covers 16 residues. CDR1 is SGHTA, CDR2 FQGTGA, per germline. Trimming left V 6 bases short and J 1 base short, with 19 bases between. CDR3 sequence reads: CASRPSPGRISYEQYF. CDR3 DNA sequence: TGTGCCAGCAGGCCCTCACCGGGACGGATTTCCTACGAGCAGTACTTC.

This chain joins TRBV18 and TRBJ2-1; TRBD2 matches 10 bases. V lost 5 bases, J lost 6 bases, and 7 bases stayed unmatched. CDR1 KGHSH and CDR2 LQKENI come from the germline V gene. CDR3 length: 15 residues. This CDR3 is CASSSLAGPINEQFF. The CDR3 nucleotides are TGTGCCAGCTCATCACTAGCGGGGCCGATCAATGAGCAGTTCTTC.

The chain employs TRBV7-3 and TRBJ2-1; D is tentatively TRBD1 or TRBD2 (6 bases each). CDR3 length: 13 residues. From germline, CDR1 is SGHTA and CDR2 FQGTGA. Trimming shortened V by 3 bases and J by 7 bases, and 10 bases separated the two germline ends. CDR3 loop: CASSLGGPNEQFF. CDR3 nucleotides: TGTGCCAGCAGCTTGGGGGGCCCGAATGAGCAGTTCTTC.

This chain connects TRBV6-1 to TRBJ1-4; possibly TRBD1 for D (5 bases). The CDR3 runs 16 residues. Germline V CDR1 and CDR2: MNHNS, SASEGT. V shed 4 bases and J shed 5 bases, with 17 bases lying between them. Here the CDR3 reads CASSGARGAINEKLFF. Written as DNA, the CDR3 is TGTGCCAGCAGTGGAGCCCGAGGGGCGATAAATGAAAAACTGTTTTTT.

V is TRBV5-1 and J is TRBJ2-5; TRBD2 aligns across 9 bases. Germline CDR1 and CDR2: SGHRS and YFSETQ. This CDR3 comprises 17 residues. The trim removed 0 bases at V and 3 bases at J, leaving 9 bases unmatched. This chain's CDR3 is CASSLVYLAGQKETQYF. The CDR3 DNA reads TGCGCCAGCAGCTTGGTATACCTAGCGGGACAGAAAGAGACCCAGTACTTC.

This clone showed up just once. This rearrangement joins TRBV9 to TRBJ2-3; possible D gene TRBD2, 6 bases. CDR3 length: 15 residues. CDR1 and CDR2 from the germline V gene are SGDLS and YYNGEE. V was shortened by 6 bases and J by 5 bases, with 19 bases between the two germline ends. The CDR3 reads CASNRGSVPRDTQYF. CDR3 DNA: TGTGCCAGCAACCGGGGGAGTGTCCCAAGAGATACGCAGTATTTT.

This clone was seen once. The CDR3 sequence is CASSIPGLAPEQFF. CDR3 DNA: TGTGCCAGTAGTATTCCGGGACTAGCCCCAGAGCAGTTCTTC. This sequence joins TRBV19 and TRBJ2-1; 9 nucleotides line up with TRBD2. Trimming at V came to 3 bases and at J to 10 bases, leaving 7 bases not matched to a gene. This CDR3 has 14 residues. The germline V gene has CDR1 LNHDA and CDR2 SQIVND (reference sequence).

The chain has TRBV30 and TRBJ2-2; D possibly matches TRBD1 or TRBD2 (6 bases each). Trimming stripped 0 bases from V and 4 bases from J, with 12 bases between. The CDR3 runs 15 residues. Germline V gene lookup returns CDR1 GTSNPN and CDR2 SVGIG (reference sequence). The CDR3 is CAWSVQGGPTGELFF. The CDR3 DNA follows: TGTGCCTGGAGTGTACAAGGGGGGCCCACCGGGGAGCTGTTTTTT.

The chain couples TRBV28 to TRBJ1-4; 12 nucleotides line up with TRBD1. In germline, CDR1 is MDHEN, CDR2 SYDVKM. The ends lost 5 bases at V and 7 bases at J; junction bases unmatched: 14. This CDR3 spans 18 amino acids. Here the CDR3 DNA reads TGTGCCAGCAGTCCGGCCGGGACAGGGGGCGCGAGGGGTGAAAAACTGTTTTTT. Its translation: CASSPAGTGGARGEKLFF.